These 18 T cell receptor beta chains came from one sample sequenced in a study of blood T cell repertoires in COVID-19. Profiled with immunoSEQ multiplex PCR; TCRdb holds only in-frame clones, not every one. The top ten hold roughly 9.7% of the sample, which has about 130,000 clones, about 83% seen once. The sequenced sample consisted of peripheral blood. The source of these receptors is a man aged 40-55 years with active or convalescent COVID-19.

This clone appeared a few times. This rearrangement joins TRBV3-1 (or the pseudogene TRBV3-2) to TRBJ2-6; no firm D call. The CDR3 runs 13 residues. The germline V and J ends were trimmed by 4 bases and 1 base, with 2 bases remaining between them. Germline loops: CDR1 LGHDT, CDR2 YNNKEL (reference sequence). The DNA of the CDR3 is TGTGCCAGCAGCCCATCTGGGGCCAACGTCCTGACTTTC. Its translation is CASSPSGANVLTF.

The chain combines TRBV7-9 with TRBJ2-5; TRBD1 matches 8 bases. Germline V gene lookup returns CDR1 SEHNR and CDR2 FQNEAQ (reference sequence). The CDR3 is 14 amino acids. V trimming: 3 bases; J trimming: 5 bases; junction bases outside the gene matches: 5. The DNA for the CDR3 is TGTGCCAGCAGCTTGGACAGGGTGTTTGAGACCCAGTACTTC. It translates to CASSLDRVFETQYF.

The DNA of the CDR3 is TGTGCCAGTAGTACCAGTGGAGGGGAGACCCAGTACTTC. Its translation is CASSTSGGETQYF. This chain links TRBV19 with TRBJ2-5; perhaps TRBD2 as D (6 bases). V was cut by 4 bases and J by 5 bases, with 11 bases left in between. Per germline, CDR1 LNHDA and CDR2 SQIVND (reference sequence). The CDR3 has 13 residues.

V usage is TRBV7-4 and J usage is TRBJ1-4; the D is unclear. Per germline, CDR1 SGHVT and CDR2 SQSDAQ. V shed 5 bases and J shed 0 bases, with 16 bases lying between them. The length of the CDR3 is 17 residues. CDR3 DNA: TGTGCCAGCAGCAAGTTGAATGGAGGGTCAACTAATGAAAAACTGTTTTTT. Residues: CASSKLNGGSTNEKLFF.

J is TRBJ1-2 and V is TRBV30, with 8 bases fitting TRBD1. Looked up from germline, CDR1 is GTSNPN and CDR2 is SVGIG (reference sequence). The CDR3 has 14 amino acids. With 3 bases clipped from V and 8 bases from J, the junction kept 11 bases outside the gene matches. The CDR3, as DNA: TGTGCCTGGAGCGCTTTGCGGACAGGGCTCGGCTACACCTTC. It encodes CAWSALRTGLGYTF.

The V gene is TRBV27, the J gene TRBJ1-5, with D hard to call. V lost 5 bases to trimming and J lost 0 bases, with 5 bases between them. This CDR3 spans 13 amino acids. Looked up from germline, CDR1 is MNHEY and CDR2 is SMNVEV (reference sequence). CDR3 DNA sequence: TGTGCCAGCAGTCACAATAGCAATCAGCCCCAGCATTTT. The encoded protein is CASSHNSNQPQHF.

The gene calls are TRBV18 and TRBJ2-7; D is undetermined. The CDR3 spans 14 residues. The ends were cut back, 2 bases at V and 7 bases at J, with 15 bases in the middle. CDR1 is KGHSH and CDR2 is LQKENI in the germline V gene. The CDR3 protein is CASSPSPLTWEQYF. As DNA, the CDR3 is TGTGCCAGCTCACCATCGCCCCTAACTTGGGAGCAGTACTTC.

In this sample, this clone turned up once. The CDR3 region is CASSLASGGVSDTQYF. DNA for the CDR3: TGCGCCAGCAGCTTGGCTAGCGGGGGGGTATCAGATACGCAGTATTTT. This sequence joins TRBV5-1 and TRBJ2-3; 12 bases map to TRBD2. Trimming removed 0 bases from V and 4 bases from J; junction bases left unmatched: 3. The germline V gene has CDR1 SGHRS and CDR2 YFSETQ. The CDR3 is 16 residues long.

This chain joins TRBV14 and TRBJ2-3; a weak D match, TRBD2 (6 bases). Germline lookup yields CDR1 SGHDN and CDR2 FVKESK. CDR3 length: 17 residues. The ends were cut back, 0 bases at V and 0 bases at J, with 13 bases in the middle. Here the CDR3 reads CASSQDLLAVSTDTQYF. The CDR3 region has the DNA TGTGCCAGCAGCCAAGATCTACTAGCTGTTAGCACAGATACGCAGTATTTT.

CDR3 coding DNA: TGTGCCAGCACAGCGACAGGGAGTTTCTACGAGCAGTACTTC. This encodes CASTATGSFYEQYF. This sequence joins TRBV6-5 and TRBJ2-7; 7 positions match TRBD1. Germline lookup yields CDR1 MNHEY and CDR2 SVGAGI. V dropped 7 bases and J dropped 3; count of bases not matched to a gene: 9. The CDR3 is made up of 14 amino acids.

This chain connects TRBV7-9 to TRBJ2-7; no reliable D call. V was pared by 3 bases and J by 5 bases, with 5 bases between. CDR1 and CDR2 (germline): SEHNR, FQNEAQ (reference sequence). This CDR3 comprises 11 residues. CDR3 protein: CASSFLDEQYF. In nucleotides, the CDR3 is TGTGCCAGCAGCTTTCTCGACGAGCAGTACTTC.

Judged by abundance, this clone is medium-sized (0.01 to 0.1%). The J gene is TRBJ1-5, the V gene TRBV30; D unclear. With 5 bases removed from V and 0 bases from J, the gap between germline ends came to 8 bases. CDR1 and CDR2 from the germline V gene are GTSNPN and SVGIG (reference sequence). The CDR3 is 13 amino acids. CDR3 region: CAWGGNSNQPQHF. The CDR3, as DNA: TGTGCCTGGGGAGGTAATAGCAATCAGCCCCAGCATTTT.

This chain connects TRBV3-1 (or the pseudogene TRBV3-2) to TRBJ2-7; a weak D match, TRBD1 (6 bases). Germline CDR1 LGHDT, CDR2 YNNKEL (reference sequence). The V and J ends lost 4 bases and 3 bases respectively, with 10 bases between them. The CDR3 sequence is 13 residues long. DNA for the CDR3: TGTGCCAGCAGCCTTCGGGACAACTACGAGCAGTACTTC. Its protein product is CASSLRDNYEQYF.

The chain is built from TRBV7-2 and TRBJ1-2; weak D call: TRBD1 (5 bases). Trimming shortened V by 5 bases and J by 7 bases, and 17 bases separated the two germline ends. The CDR3 is made up of 14 amino acids. Germline assignment: CDR1 SGHTA and CDR2 FQGNSA. CDR3 protein: CASSPKPQGRGYTF. In DNA, the CDR3 is TGTGCCAGCAGCCCGAAGCCTCAGGGTCGTGGCTACACCTTC.

The V call is TRBV19, the J call TRBJ2-7, with 8 bases identical to TRBD2. With 3 bases clipped from V and 2 bases from J, the junction kept 12 bases outside the gene matches. The CDR3 totals 17 residues. The germline V gene encodes CDR1 LNHDA and CDR2 SQIVND (reference sequence). CDR3 DNA: TGTGCCAGTAGTATTTCCAGCGGGGGACATACAACCTACGAGCAGTACTTC. It encodes CASSISSGGHTTYEQYF.

The chain couples TRBV6-1 to TRBJ1-5; maybe TRBD1 (6 bases). Trimming pared 3 bases from V and 6 bases from J, leaving 12 bases between. The CDR3 contains 14 residues. From germline, CDR1 is MNHNS and CDR2 SASEGT. The CDR3 region has the DNA TGTGCCAGCAGTGAGGGGGGGGCGGGTCAGCCCCAGCATTTT. This translates into CASSEGGAGQPQHF.

The chain links TRBV3-1 (or the pseudogene TRBV3-2) to TRBJ2-4; TRBD1 aligns across 12 bases. Germline V gene data show CDR1 as LGHDT and CDR2 as YNNKEL (reference sequence). CDR3 size: 16 residues. J gave up 8 bases and V 5 bases, and 10 bases lay outside the gene matches. CDR3 sequence reads: CASSTPGQGAGDIQYF. In DNA form, the CDR3 reads TGTGCCAGCAGCACGCCGGGACAGGGGGCTGGGGACATTCAGTACTTC.

This clone came up a few times. The chain employs TRBV30 and TRBJ1-6; D unresolved. Trimming took 7 bases from V and 1 from J, leaving 20 bases between them. Germline V gives CDR1 GTSNPN, CDR2 SVGIG (reference sequence). This CDR3 region has 17 residues. The CDR3 DNA is TGTGCCTTAAGAGGGAGGTGGAGCGGATCCTATAATTCACCCCTCCACTTT. Its translation is CALRGRWSGSYNSPLHF. Drawing the rest from reference TRBV30 and TRBJ1-6, the complete variable domain is SQTIHQWPATLVQPVGSPLSLECTVEGTSNPNLYWYRQAAGRGLQLLFYSVGIGQISSEVPQNLSASRPQDRQFILSSKKLLLSDSGFYLCALRGRWSGSYNSPLHFGNGTRLTVT.